Listed below are T cell receptor beta chains from one sample, sequenced in a study of cytomegalovirus exposure and HLA in healthy donors. Produced via immunoSEQ multiplex PCR; TCRdb's table is partial and in-frame only. The table lists 110,000 or so clones, about 91% of them singletons, with about 1.8% in the top ten. Specimen: PBMCs. These receptors all stem from a man aged 18 to 35 in good health and CMV-seronegative. Each CDR3 is given without its conserved first and last residue. The order of the fields is clone size, J gene, V gene, CDR3 protein. Expanded clones are given a class, and other clones once, few, many or no size at all.

-	TRBJ1-1	TRBV28	ASSWDRHLTEAF
once	TRBJ1-5	TRBV5-1	ASSLYGDNQPQH
-	TRBJ2-1	TRBV5-1	ASSSSAYNEQF
-	TRBJ1-5	TRBV2	ASRGTFERQPQH
few	TRBJ2-7	TRBV4-1	ASSQSRYGSDEQY
-	TRBJ2-1	TRBV5-1	ASSLDGSGTYNEQF
-	TRBJ1-5	TRBV19	ASKGTGDSNQPQH
-	TRBJ1-4	TRBV28	ASSSGGSLGKLF
-	TRBJ2-7	TRBV6-5	AISGGYEQY
few	TRBJ1-2	TRBV7-2	ASSSQGLTMSGT
-	TRBJ2-6	TRBV6-5	ASTLGGTGANVLT
-	TRBJ2-5	TRBV4-1	ASSQALEIQETQY
-	TRBJ1-1	TRBV10-2	ASKDRQENTEAF
-	TRBJ2-7	TRBV27	ASSKLAGALDEQY
-	TRBJ1-5	TRBV5-1	ASSPGDRVLQPQH
-	TRBJ2-7	TRBV13	ASSQDSYEQY
-	TRBJ1-1	TRBV14	ASSQKELWEGTEAF
-	TRBJ2-7	TRBV27	ASSGNQGYEQY
-	TRBJ2-3	TRBV5-1	ASSTQPSTDTQY
-	TRBJ2-2	TRBV28	ASRIDRVNTGELF
-	TRBJ1-1	TRBV15	ATSPPGRTEAF
few	TRBJ1-2	TRBV6-6	ASSYSGDFGNGYT
-	TRBJ2-7	TRBV5-1	ASSLGTNLAGVDNEQY
-	TRBJ1-5	TRBV27	ASSLSFRNQPQH
-	TRBJ2-7	TRBV18	ASSPLGQGAYEQY
-	TRBJ2-5	TRBV15	ATSQTGGNLRETQY
-	TRBJ2-2	TRBV27	ASRTGWGQHTGELF
-	TRBJ2-2	TRBV11-2	ASRPGGGTGELF
-	TRBJ2-5	TRBV18	ASSPPRQTQETQY
-	TRBJ2-1	TRBV4-1	ASSHRASGNNEQF
-	TRBJ1-1	TRBV5-6	ASSLWDRGLTEAF
-	TRBJ2-7	TRBV19	ASSPGLIAYEQY
-	TRBJ2-1	TRBV19	ASSMTGQQNEQF
-	TRBJ1-2	TRBV6-6	ASSSRDRNNYGYT
-	TRBJ2-7	TRBV6-6	ASSEREARYEQY
-	TRBJ1-6	TRBV5-4	ASSLFFGRTANSPLH
-	TRBJ1-2	TRBV11-2	ASSPLSGGYT
-	TRBJ1-1	TRBV15	ATSRDGLARQNTEAF
-	TRBJ1-2	TRBV6-5	ASSEQGFNGYT
-	TRBJ1-1	TRBV2	ASSEGGLNTEAF
-	TRBJ2-1	TRBV5-4	ASSGTTFPHEQF